The 8 T cell receptor beta chains below were found in one sample sequenced in a study of blood T cell repertoires in COVID-19. Data came from immunoSEQ multiplex PCR; TCRdb stores just in-frame clones and leaves some out. The data show about 270,000 clones, roughly 86% seen once. Sample: peripheral blood. These receptors came from a man in his forties with active or convalescent COVID-19.

V usage is TRBV7-6 and J usage is TRBJ2-5, with 8 bases aligning to TRBD1. Germline CDR1 reads SGHVS; CDR2 reads FNYEAQ. J lost 2 bases, V lost 5 bases, and 7 bases had no gene match. The length of the CDR3 is 15 residues. The CDR3 protein is CASSPLWTGQETQYF. Written as DNA, the CDR3 is TGTGCCAGCAGCCCACTCTGGACAGGGCAAGAGACCCAGTACTTC.

The gene calls are TRBV14 and TRBJ2-7; D uncertain. There are 16 residues in the CDR3. Trimming took off 3 bases at V and 0 bases at J, with 15 bases between the two ends. Germline V CDR1 and CDR2: SGHDN, FVKESK. CDR3 amino acids: CASSHTAGSTSYEQYF. CDR3 DNA sequence: TGTGCCAGCAGCCATACAGCCGGAAGTACCTCCTACGAGCAGTACTTC.

The CDR3 sequence: CASSLGAGQGIDTQYF. Written as DNA, the CDR3 is TGCGCCAGCAGCTTGGGAGCGGGACAGGGTATAGATACGCAGTATTTT. This chain uses TRBV5-1 with TRBJ2-3; 9 bases fit TRBD1. The CDR3 consists of 16 residues. Germline V gene sequence: CDR1 SGHRS, CDR2 YFSETQ. The V segment lost 0 bases and the J segment 5 bases; nucleotides outside the gene matches: 7.

The V gene is TRBV11-3, the J gene TRBJ2-1, with 9 bases fitting TRBD1. The length of the CDR3 is 14 residues. Germline CDR1 is SGHNT and CDR2 is YENEEA. Trimming at V came to 5 bases and at J to 6 bases, leaving 5 bases not matched to a gene. The CDR3 loop reads CASSPGTGFNEQFF. The CDR3 DNA sequence: TGTGCCAGCAGCCCCGGGACAGGGTTCAATGAGCAGTTCTTC.

The chain recombines TRBV10-1 with TRBJ2-7; D call uncertain. V was trimmed by 3 bases and J by 3 bases, leaving 3 bases between them. The CDR3 runs to 11 residues. The V gene's germline CDR1 is WNHNN and CDR2 SYGVQD (reference sequence). The CDR3 protein is CASSDSYEQYF. CDR3 bases: TGCGCCAGCAGTGATAGCTACGAGCAGTACTTC.

J is TRBJ1-2 and V is TRBV5-6; D perhaps matches TRBD1 (5 bases). This CDR3 contains 16 residues. Germline CDR1 SGHDT, CDR2 YYEEEE. V shed 3 bases and J shed 4 bases, with 19 bases lying between them. CDR3 amino acids: CASSSGSAPGGYGYTF. Here the CDR3 DNA reads TGTGCCAGCAGCTCGGGGTCGGCCCCCGGGGGCTATGGCTACACCTTC. Full variable domain (rest looked up from reference TRBV5-6 and TRBJ1-2): DAGVTQSPTHLIKTRGQQVTLRCSPKSGHDTVSWYQQALGQGPQFIFQYYEEEERQRGNFPDRFSGHQFPNYSSELNVNALLLGDSALYLCASSSGSAPGGYGYTFGSGTRLTVV.

The V gene is TRBV28, the J gene TRBJ1-1; no definite D call. Germline values: CDR1 MDHEN, CDR2 SYDVKM. CDR3 length: 12 amino acids. The germline V and J ends were trimmed by 11 bases and 0 bases, with 10 bases remaining between them. The CDR3 region is CAAHRLNTEAFF. In DNA, the CDR3 is TGTGCCGCTCACCGGTTGAACACTGAAGCTTTCTTT. The entire variable domain, with the rest obtained from reference TRBV28 and TRBJ1-1, is as follows: DVKVTQSSRYLVKRTGEKVFLECVQDMDHENMFWYRQDPGLGLRLIYFSYDVKMKEKGDIPEGYSVSREKKERFSLILESASTNQTSMYLCAAHRLNTEAFFGQGTRLTVV.

The V gene is TRBV25-1, the J gene TRBJ1-2, with a possible D match to TRBD1 (5 bases). Per the germline V gene, CDR1 is MGHDK and CDR2 is SYGVNS. The CDR3 has 15 residues. Trimming left V 6 bases short and J 5 bases short, with 19 bases between. The CDR3: CASSPRLGLGYGYTF. The CDR3 DNA reads as TGTGCCAGCAGCCCTAGACTGGGACTCGGTTATGGCTACACCTTC.